These 5 T cell receptor beta chains were sequenced from one sample in a study of OX40 agonist ivuxolimab in advanced cancers. Generated by immunoSEQ multiplex PCR, the TCRdb table keeps only in-frame clones and is missing some. The sample has 100,000 or so clones, 70% to 85% seen once. Sequenced material: CD4+ or CD8+ T cells sorted from blood, taken in a trial of the OX40 agonist ivuxolimab. The receptors shown here come from an adult with an advanced solid tumor such as melanoma, head and neck, liver or kidney cancer.

This chain joins TRBV5-1 and TRBJ2-1; the D gene is possibly TRBD2 (6 bases). The CDR3 runs 16 residues. The V end lost 4 bases, the J end lost 6 bases, and 20 bases lay between the germline ends. Germline values: CDR1 SGHRS, CDR2 YFSETQ. CDR3 in DNA: TGCGCCAGCAGCGGTGTTGGGCGGGAACATTTCAATGAGCAGTTCTTC. Amino acid sequence: CASSGVGREHFNEQFF.

V usage is TRBV28 and J usage is TRBJ2-2; D is unresolved. The V gene's germline CDR1 is MDHEN and CDR2 SYDVKM. CDR3 length: 16 amino acids. The germline V and J ends were trimmed by 3 bases and 8 bases, with 19 bases remaining between them. The CDR3, as DNA: TGTGCCAGCAGTTTGAGTGGCCAGCCCCCATGGGGGGAGCTGTTTTTT. This encodes CASSLSGQPPWGELFF.

This clone was seen just once. The chain links TRBV5-1 to TRBJ2-2, with TRBD2 identical over 12 bases. Losses at the gene ends were 4 bases for V and 3 bases for J; bases not matched to a gene: 10. The CDR3 spans 18 residues. CDR1 and CDR2 (germline): SGHRS, YFSETQ. CDR3 protein: CASSPLAGGLSDTGELFF. The CDR3 DNA follows: TGCGCCAGCAGCCCGCTAGCGGGAGGGTTGAGCGACACCGGGGAGCTGTTTTTT. The entire variable domain, with the rest obtained from reference TRBV5-1 and TRBJ2-2, is as follows: KAGVTQTPRYLIKTRGQQVTLSCSPISGHRSVSWYQQTPGQGLQFLFEYFSETQRNKGNFPGRFSGRQFSNSRSEMNVSTLELGDSALYLCASSPLAGGLSDTGELFFGEGSRLTVL.

In its sample, this clone was seen once. An end of the junction differs from the germline gene, which may be a read error. The CDR3 DNA follows: TGTGCCAGCAGTTCTTCAGGGTTTTCCTACGAGCAGTGCTTC. The encoded protein is CASSSSGFSYEQCF. V usage is TRBV28 and J usage is TRBJ2-7; D is perhaps TRBD1 (5 bases). CDR1 is MDHEN and CDR2 is SYDVKM in the germline V gene. CDR3 length equals 14 residues.

The rearrangement links TRBV7-8 to TRBJ2-5, with D maybe TRBD2 (5 bases). The J call may be wrong; the DNA end is better matched by TRBJ2-7. CDR1 and CDR2 (germline): SGHVS, FQNEAQ. The CDR3 consists of 13 residues. As DNA, the CDR3 is TGTGCCAGCAGCCCGAGTGACTACGACGAGCAGTACTTC. This gives the protein CASSPSDYDEQYF.